This T cell receptor (beta chain) was captured by sequencing in a study of cytomegalovirus exposure and HLA in healthy donors. Across the study: An early data release held 70 million to 90 million unique TCRs from HLA-typed donors. Overall study findings and caveats: CMV serostatus was the sole immune exposure information available. Later on, an analysis showed TCR association rates differing by HLA locus, with DRB1 the most and HLA-C the fewest.

V lost 4 bases, J lost 5 bases, and 14 bases lay in between. Germline V gene sequence: CDR1 SNHLY, CDR2 FYNNEI. The CDR3 has 14 residues. Comment on this clone: The antigen is not known.

PCR employed 60 Vbeta and 13 Jbeta primers. Clones were sequenced by immunoSEQ multiplex PCR, and TCRdb holds only the in-frame ones, with some missing. The table lists about 160,000 clones, roughly 82% of them singletons. Though probably carrying unrecorded immune exposures, donors were nominally healthy at sampling. The specimen was PBMCs. This chain joins TRBV2 and TRBJ1-1, with D unresolved. The sequence was collected from a woman in her 50s in good health and CMV-seropositive. The CDR3: CASSASRGGTEAFF. In DNA, the CDR3 is TGTGCCAGCAGTGCTAGTCGGGGTGGGACTGAAGCTTTCTTT.